The 15 T cell receptor beta chains reported below all come from one sample, sequenced in a study of vaccination and CD4 T cells after COVID-19. Time point in this sample: late sampling 161 to 241 days after vaccination in a few convalescent patients. Treatment of the sample: approximately 10-day PBMC culture with coronavirus spike peptide pools or control peptides (ViraFEST assay). These receptors' targets are unknown. The Oncomine TCR Beta short-read assay was applied to DNA of cultured CD4+ T cells. Each CDR3 protein is one row after TCRdb ran MiXCR on the PCR reads. This table holds some 21,000 distinct CDR3 sequences, roughly 46% found once. The input for sequencing was CD4+ T cells from blood, cultured in vitro, taken about 7 months after SARS-CoV-2 vaccination. These TCRs come from a human donor who had recovered from COVID-19.

This clonotype appeared a few times. The rearrangement links TRBV20-1 to TRBJ2-7; D may be TRBD1 or TRBD2 (5 bases each). Trimming took off 2 bases at V and 3 bases at J, with 11 bases between the two ends. This CDR3 has 13 residues. Per germline, CDR1 DFQATT and CDR2 SNEGSKA (reference sequence). Here the CDR3 DNA reads TGCAGTGCTAGACGGGGCATACGCTACGAGCAGTACTTC. Translation gives CSARRGIRYEQYF.

This rearrangement joins TRBV7-2 to TRBJ1-1, with 8 bases identical to TRBD1. CDR3 size: 13 residues. Trimming cost V 5 bases and J 11 bases; bases outside gene matches: 10. The germline V gene has CDR1 SGHTA and CDR2 FQGNSA. Written as DNA, the CDR3 is TGTGCCAGCAGCCAGCAGACAGGGGTTGGGGCTTTCTTT. The encoded protein is CASSQQTGVGAFF.

This clonotype was found once. The rearrangement joins TRBV10-1 to TRBJ2-5; possibly TRBD1 or TRBD2 for D (5 bases each). V lost 8 bases to trimming and J lost 3 bases, with 13 bases between them. CDR1 and CDR2 (germline): WNHNN, SYGVQD (reference sequence). The CDR3 totals 13 residues. The CDR3 loop is CASPGRRKETQYF. In DNA, the CDR3 is TGCGCCAGCCCGGGACGGAGAAAAGAGACCCAGTACTTC.

The chain carries TRBV20-1 and TRBJ1-5, with D unclear. Germline V gene lookup returns CDR1 DFQATT and CDR2 SNEGSKA (reference sequence). V was clipped by 1 base and J by 0 bases, with 7 bases between them. The CDR3 runs to 14 residues. The CDR3 sequence: CSARVWDSNQPQHF. CDR3 DNA: TGCAGTGCTAGAGTCTGGGATAGCAATCAGCCCCAGCATTTT.

This clonotype was counted a few times. The chain couples TRBV10-1 to TRBJ1-5; D not certain. The CDR3 sequence is 16 residues long. V was trimmed by 3 bases and J by 0 bases, leaving 12 bases between them. From germline, CDR1 is WNHNN and CDR2 SYGVQD (reference sequence). The CDR3 spells CASSDSPQYSNQPQHF. The CDR3 DNA follows: TGCGCCAGCAGTGATTCTCCTCAATATAGCAATCAGCCCCAGCATTTT.

The chain joins TRBV6-1 to TRBJ2-5; unclear D gene. Deletions cut 6 bases from V and 5 bases from J, with 16 bases between. Germline assignment: CDR1 MNHNS and CDR2 SASEGT. The length of the CDR3 is 14 residues. This chain's CDR3 is CASSQRVVGETQYF. In DNA form, the CDR3 reads TGTGCCAGCAGCCAAAGGGTGGTAGGGGAGACCCAGTACTTC.

This clonotype was found a few times. The V call is TRBV7-6, the J call TRBJ1-4; 9 bases align to TRBD1. CDR3 length: 14 residues. Germline V CDR1 and CDR2: SGHVS, FNYEAQ. V lost 5 bases, J lost 10 bases, and 8 bases stayed unmatched. The CDR3 region is CASSLDRGVGKLFF. CDR3 nucleotides: TGTGCCAGCAGCCTAGACAGGGGGGTCGGAAAACTGTTTTTT.

The chain has TRBV19 and TRBJ1-5; the match to TRBD1 covers 7 bases. V gave up 5 bases and J gave up 3 bases; unmatched junction bases: 7. This CDR3 contains 15 residues. The V gene's germline CDR1 is LNHDA and CDR2 SQIVND (reference sequence). CDR3 sequence reads: CASSSLTGYNQPQHF. In DNA form, the CDR3 reads TGTGCCAGTAGTTCCCTGACAGGGTACAATCAGCCCCAGCATTTT.

The V call is TRBV6-2 or TRBV6-3, the J call TRBJ1-2; D uncertain. The ends were cut back, 2 bases at V and 7 bases at J, with 11 bases in the middle. CDR3 length equals 13 residues. Germline V gene data show CDR1 as MNHEY and CDR2 as SVGEGT. The CDR3 loop reads CASSYVGSGGYTF. CDR3 in DNA: TGTGCCAGCAGTTACGTTGGGTCCGGTGGCTACACCTTC.

Turning to this clonotype: It may be a read error: a sequence one base away is much more abundant. The chain joins TRBV7-9 to TRBJ2-3, with D hard to call. This CDR3 comprises 13 residues. V was cut by 1 base and J by 2 bases, with 4 bases left in between. Germline V lookup: CDR1 SEHNR, CDR2 FQNEAQ (reference sequence). As DNA, the CDR3 is TGTGCCAGCAGCTTAGGGGCCACAGATACGCAGTATTTT. Translating it yields CASSLGATDTQYF. The full variable domain, with the rest looked up from reference TRBV7-9 and TRBJ2-3, is DTGVSQNPRHKITKRGQNVTFRCDPISEHNRLYWYRQTLGQGPEFLTYFQNEAQLEKSRLLSDRFSAERPKGSFSTLEIQRTEQGDSAMYLCASSLGATDTQYFGPGTRLTVL.

This clonotype was picked up a small number of times. CDR3 in amino acids: CATSDGGLETQYF. In nucleotides, the CDR3 is TGTGCCACCAGTGATGGGGGGCTGGAGACCCAGTACTTC. V and J are TRBV24-1 and TRBJ2-5, with D perhaps TRBD1 or TRBD2 (6 bases each). The CDR3 is 13 amino acids. In germline, CDR1 is KGHDR, CDR2 SFDVKD. Deletions cut 3 bases from V and 5 bases from J, with 9 bases between.

This clonotype occurred a few times. This chain links TRBV6-1 with TRBJ2-5, with 11 bases fitting TRBD2. The V segment lost 6 bases and the J segment 3 bases; nucleotides outside the gene matches: 0. CDR3 size: 13 residues. Germline CDR1 reads MNHNS; CDR2 reads SASEGT. This CDR3 is CASRTSGEETQYF. In nucleotides, the CDR3 is TGTGCCAGCAGGACTAGCGGGGAAGAGACCCAGTACTTC.

The V gene is TRBV27, the J gene TRBJ2-1; perhaps TRBD1 as D (6 bases). The germline CDR1 and CDR2 sequences are MNHEY and SMNVEV (reference sequence). Trimming cost V 3 bases and J 7 bases, with 19 bases left between them. The CDR3 contains 16 residues. The CDR3 DNA follows: TGTGCCAGCAGTTTTAGGGCAGTCGCTAGGGGGAATGAGCAGTTCTTC. Its protein is CASSFRAVARGNEQFF.

J is TRBJ2-7 and V is TRBV7-9; a possible D gene is TRBD2 (6 bases). CDR1 and CDR2 (germline): SEHNR, FQNEAQ (reference sequence). The CDR3 is made up of 13 amino acids. V lost 1 base, J lost 3 bases, and 7 bases lay in between. The CDR3 sequence is CASSLGGLYEQYF. CDR3 bases: TGTGCCAGCAGCTTAGGGGGACTCTACGAGCAGTACTTC.

V and J are TRBV24-1 and TRBJ2-3, with D perhaps TRBD1 or TRBD2 (5 bases each). CDR3 size: 13 residues. Germline lookup yields CDR1 KGHDR and CDR2 SFDVKD. V lost 5 bases to trimming and J lost 2 bases, with 7 bases between them. CDR3 sequence (DNA): TGTGCCACCAGTGGAGGGGCCACAGATACGCAGTATTTT. Encoded protein: CATSGGATDTQYF.